This T cell receptor beta chain was captured in a study of T cells and copy number aberrations in small-cell lung cancer. The V end lost 3 bases, the J end lost 0 bases, and 5 bases lay between the germline ends. The CDR3 loop spans 13 amino acids. CDR1 is LNHDA, CDR2 SQIVND, per germline (reference sequence). The protocol was immunoSEQ multiplex PCR, while the TCRdb copy is restricted to in-frame clones and leaves out a portion. This sample has about 330 clones, with roughly 83% found just once. This TCR was sampled from a woman aged 55-69 years with small cell lung cancer. The rearrangement joins TRBV19 to TRBJ1-1; the D is unclear. The sequencing sample was made of tumor tissue. CDR3 DNA sequence: TGTGCCAGTAGTATCAGCGTGAACACTGAAGCTTTCTTT. Residues: CASSISVNTEAFF.